Below are 5 T cell receptor beta chains sequenced from a single sample in a study of T cell responses to AZD1222 COVID-19 vaccine. Generated by immunoSEQ multiplex PCR, the TCRdb table keeps only in-frame clones and is missing some. There are 150,000 or so clones in the sample; roughly nine tenths occur only once, and 6.3% lies in the top ten. The sequences come from peripheral blood, collected on day 0 of AZD1222 vaccination. Source of these receptors: an adult in good health.

The chain couples TRBV4-1 to TRBJ2-7; a weak D match, TRBD2 (5 bases). Germline CDR1 and CDR2: MGHRA and YSYEKL. The germline V and J ends were trimmed by 4 bases and 4 bases, with 14 bases remaining between them. The CDR3 covers 14 residues. The CDR3 is CASSRLGLGYEQYF. The CDR3 nucleotides read TGCGCCAGCAGCCGGTTAGGACTGGGGTACGAGCAGTACTTC.

This chain links TRBV6-2 or TRBV6-3 with TRBJ1-1; D call uncertain. CDR1 and CDR2 (germline): MNHEY, SVGEGT. V was pared by 2 bases and J by 1 base, with 8 bases between. This CDR3 region has 14 residues. CDR3 DNA sequence: TGTGCCAGCAGTTACGAAAGATCGAACACTGAAGCTTTCTTT. Residues: CASSYERSNTEAFF.

The chain has TRBV5-6 and TRBJ1-6; unclear D gene. V was clipped by 1 base and J by 6 bases, with 11 bases between them. Germline values: CDR1 SGHDT, CDR2 YYEEEE. The CDR3 length is 15 residues. CDR3 coding DNA: TGTGCCAGCAGCTTGAGAGGGTTCCGTAATTCACCCCTCCACTTT. This translates into CASSLRGFRNSPLHF.

The chain employs TRBV5-6 and TRBJ2-2; tentatively, D is TRBD1 (6 bases). The germline V gene encodes CDR1 SGHDT and CDR2 YYEEEE. Trimming left V 2 bases short and J 7 bases short, with 18 bases between. CDR3 length: 16 residues. The CDR3 DNA follows: TGTGCCAGCAGCTTCAGGGGCGCTGGGCACGGCGGGGAGCTGTTTTTT. It translates to CASSFRGAGHGGELFF.

This clone occurred once. V usage is TRBV6-5 and J usage is TRBJ2-7, with no clear D. Germline V gives CDR1 MNHEY, CDR2 SVGAGI. CDR3 length: 12 amino acids. V lost 4 bases and J 1 base, leaving 5 bases between the germline ends. The CDR3 region is CASSSDSYEQYF. The CDR3 bases are TGTGCCAGCAGTTCCGATTCCTACGAGCAGTACTTC.